The T cell receptor beta chain under discussion was sequenced for a study of cytomegalovirus exposure and HLA in healthy donors. The V and J ends lost 0 bases and 0 bases respectively, with 8 bases between them. CDR1 is SGDLS, CDR2 YYNGEE, per germline. CDR3 size: 15 residues. The method was immunoSEQ multiplex PCR; TCRdb's version includes in-frame clones alone and lacks a portion of them. This sample yields 150,000 or so clones, of which approximately 86% are seen a single time; approximately 20% belongs to the top ten. The V and J genes are TRBV9 and TRBJ2-3; no firm D call. Material: PBMCs. This sequence originates from a man aged 18 to 29 in good health and CMV-seropositive. The DNA of the CDR3 is TGTGCCAGCAGCGTAGAACTTTTTAGCACAGATACGCAGTATTTT. This sequence encodes CASSVELFSTDTQYF.